Each of the 23 T cell receptor beta chains below was sequenced from the same sample in a study of blood T cell repertoires in COVID-19. Assay used: immunoSEQ multiplex PCR; TCRdb lists only in-frame clones, some missing. This table holds 65,000 to 70,000 clones, approximately 84% found once. The sequenced sample consisted of peripheral blood. The receptors here all came from a woman aged 55 to 70 with acute or convalescent COVID-19.

This chain connects TRBV7-9 to TRBJ1-4, with TRBD1 as a possible D gene (6 bases). V was cut by 5 bases and J by 3 bases, with 13 bases left in between. Germline CDR1 reads SEHNR; CDR2 reads FQNEAQ (reference sequence). The CDR3 sequence is 15 residues long. The chain's CDR3 is CASSLKGGANEKLFF. The CDR3 DNA reads as TGTGCCAGCAGCCTCAAGGGGGGGGCTAATGAAAAACTGTTTTTT.

The V call is TRBV19, the J call TRBJ1-3; 9 positions agree with TRBD1. The CDR3 is made up of 16 amino acids. Germline V gene data show CDR1 as LNHDA and CDR2 as SQIVND (reference sequence). V shed 6 bases and J 0 bases; nucleotides not matched to a gene: 6. CDR3 nucleotides: TGTGCCAGTAGAAGGGACAGGGATCACTCTGGAAACACCATATATTTT. Translated: CASRRDRDHSGNTIYF.

The chain links TRBV5-1 to TRBJ2-3; tentatively, D is TRBD2 (7 bases). Trimming shortened V by 1 base and J by 2 bases, and 11 bases separated the two germline ends. CDR3 length equals 15 residues. The germline V gene has CDR1 SGHRS and CDR2 YFSETQ. The CDR3 nucleotides are TGCGCCAGCAGCTTGCGGGGGGCCCTCACAGATACGCAGTATTTT. It specifies CASSLRGALTDTQYF.

A note on this clone: The same CDR3 also results from other DNA sequences found in this sample. V is TRBV29-1 and J is TRBJ1-3; D is unclear. The germline CDR1 and CDR2 sequences are SQVTM and ANQGSEA. This CDR3 is 11 amino acids long. V lost 3 bases to trimming and J lost 4 bases, with 4 bases between them. This CDR3 reads CSVDLGNTIYF. CDR3 DNA: TGCAGCGTTGACCTCGGAAACACCATATATTTT.

The rearrangement links TRBV5-1 to TRBJ2-3; 9 nucleotides match TRBD2. The trim removed 4 bases at V and 5 bases at J, leaving 11 bases unmatched. CDR1 SGHRS and CDR2 YFSETQ come from the germline V gene. The CDR3 runs 16 residues. CDR3: CASSPGLAGGGDTQYF. CDR3 nucleotides: TGCGCCAGCAGCCCGGGACTAGCTGGGGGCGGAGATACGCAGTATTTT.

The CDR3 region has the DNA TGCAGCGTTGAATCGGCCCCCGGGGGAGACACCTTC. Residues: CSVESAPGGDTF. The genes are TRBV29-1 and TRBJ1-2; D perhaps matches TRBD1 (5 bases). The V end lost 2 bases, the J end lost 12 bases, and 16 bases lay between the germline ends. Germline assignment: CDR1 SQVTM and CDR2 ANQGSEA. This CDR3 region has 12 residues.

The count of this clone is one. The chain is built from TRBV9 and TRBJ2-3; D perhaps matches TRBD2 (5 bases). Germline V gene data show CDR1 as SGDLS and CDR2 as YYNGEE. This CDR3 spans 16 amino acids. The V end was cut by 0 bases, the J end by 0 bases, with 11 bases between. DNA for the CDR3: TGTGCCAGCAGCGTAGCTCCGGGGTATAGCACAGATACGCAGTATTTT. As protein: CASSVAPGYSTDTQYF.

The gene calls are TRBV24-1 and TRBJ1-2, with 8 bases fitting TRBD1. Germline assignment: CDR1 KGHDR and CDR2 SFDVKD. The CDR3 contains 15 residues. V shed 4 bases and J 5 bases; nucleotides not matched to a gene: 8. CDR3 coding DNA: TGTGCCACCAGTGACGCCGGTACAGGGGGGTATGGCTACACCTTC. Translated, it gives CATSDAGTGGYGYTF.

Here the CDR3 reads CASSDDRGSYEQYF. The CDR3 DNA reads TGTGCCAGCAGTGACGACAGGGGTTCCTACGAGCAGTACTTC. V is TRBV2 and J is TRBJ2-7, with TRBD1 matching over 8 bases. Germline trimming cut 3 bases from V and 1 base from J; bases unmatched to any gene: 2. The CDR3 is 14 residues long. Germline V lookup: CDR1 SNHLY, CDR2 FYNNEI.

The chain carries TRBV2 and TRBJ2-6; D remains ambiguous. CDR3 size: 16 residues. V gave up 2 bases and J gave up 1 base, with 9 bases separating them. Germline V gene lookup returns CDR1 SNHLY and CDR2 FYNNEI. DNA of the CDR3: TGTGCCAGCAGTGAACCCCAGGTGTCTGGGGCCAACGTCCTGACTTTC. Encoded protein: CASSEPQVSGANVLTF.

The chain is built from TRBV6-5 and TRBJ1-1; D might be TRBD1 (6 bases). The CDR3 totals 13 residues. Germline V gene sequence: CDR1 MNHEY, CDR2 SVGAGI. The germline V and J ends were trimmed by 8 bases and 4 bases, with 14 bases remaining between them. The CDR3 bases are TGTGCCAGCGGGAACAGGGTGGCCACTGAAGCTTTCTTT. Protein: CASGNRVATEAFF.

Note on this clone: An end of the junction does not agree with germline; a read error may underlie this. The chain is built from TRBV19 and TRBJ1-1; D might be TRBD1 (5 bases). This CDR3 is 14 amino acids long. Germline V gene sequence: CDR1 LNHDA, CDR2 SQIVND (reference sequence). The CDR3 DNA reads TGTGCCGGTAGTATAGATCGGGGGGGCACTGAAGCTTTCTTT. It codes for CAGSIDRGGTEAFF. The full variable domain, completed using reference TRBV19 and TRBJ1-1, is DGGITQSPKYLFRKEGQNVTLSCEQNLNHDAMYWYRQDPGQGLRLIYYSQIVNDFQKGDIAEGYSVSREKKESFPLTVTSAQKNPTAFYLCAGSIDRGGTEAFFGQGTRLTVV.

This clone appeared a single time. V usage is TRBV6-4 and J usage is TRBJ2-1, with 8 bases identical to TRBD1. V dropped 7 bases and J dropped 5; count of bases not matched to a gene: 4. Per the germline V gene, CDR1 is MRHNA and CDR2 is SNTAGT. The CDR3 has 13 residues. CDR3 nucleotides: TGTGCCAGCAACCAGGGGGCGGACAATGAGCAGTTCTTC. It translates to CASNQGADNEQFF.

V usage is TRBV9 and J usage is TRBJ2-1, with 8 bases identical to TRBD2. The CDR3 is made up of 15 amino acids. V dropped 5 bases and J dropped 5; count of bases not matched to a gene: 9. Germline-derived CDR1 and CDR2 are SGDLS and YYNGEE. CDR3 loop: CASSARGGRDNEQFF. CDR3 nucleotide sequence: TGTGCCAGCAGTGCCCGGGGGGGGAGAGACAATGAGCAGTTCTTC. The full variable domain, with the rest looked up from reference TRBV9 and TRBJ2-1, is DSGVTQTPKHLITATGQRVTLRCSPRSGDLSVYWYQQSLDQGLQFLIQYYNGEERAKGNILERFSAQQFPDLHSELNLSSLELGDSALYFCASSARGGRDNEQFFGPGTRLTVL.

This sequence joins TRBV18 and TRBJ1-4; D is unresolved. CDR1 and CDR2 (germline): KGHSH, LQKENI. V shed 2 bases and J shed 8 bases, with 18 bases lying between them. The CDR3 covers 16 residues. Here the CDR3 reads CASSPESGRSYEKLFF. In DNA form, the CDR3 reads TGTGCCAGCTCACCAGAAAGTGGGAGATCTTACGAAAAACTGTTTTTT.

V usage is TRBV5-6 and J usage is TRBJ2-3; tentatively, D is TRBD2 (6 bases). The CDR3 has 15 residues. The germline V gene encodes CDR1 SGHDT and CDR2 YYEEEE. V lost 0 bases and J 12 bases, leaving 20 bases between the germline ends. The CDR3 region has the DNA TGTGCCAGCAGCTTGGAGGCCCTCACGCGACTAGACCAGTATTTT. Its protein is CASSLEALTRLDQYF.

The V and J genes are TRBV6-5 and TRBJ1-5, with 8 bases aligning to TRBD1. There are 15 residues in the CDR3. Germline V gene sequence: CDR1 MNHEY, CDR2 SVGAGI. V dropped 0 bases and J dropped 7; count of bases not matched to a gene: 5. CDR3: CASSYSGQGRQPQHF. The CDR3 DNA is TGTGCCAGCAGTTACTCTGGACAGGGCAGACAGCCCCAGCATTTT.

In its sample, this clone was seen a few times. This chain joins TRBV24-1 and TRBJ2-5, with a weak D call TRBD1 (5 bases). CDR1 and CDR2 (germline): KGHDR, SFDVKD. This CDR3 contains 16 residues. With 3 bases removed from V and 7 bases from J, the gap between germline ends came to 20 bases. CDR3 DNA sequence: TGTGCCACCAGTGATCCTGAAACGAACAGGTATTGGACCCAGTACTTC. Its protein is CATSDPETNRYWTQYF.

This clone came up a few times. V and J are TRBV11-2 and TRBJ1-5, with TRBD1 matching 7 bases. V was clipped by 1 base and J by 1 base; unmatched bases: 4. The CDR3 is 16 residues long. CDR1 and CDR2 (germline): SGHAT, FQNNGV. The CDR3 region is CASSLVARGSNQPQHF. CDR3 in DNA: TGTGCCAGCAGCTTAGTAGCCAGGGGGAGCAATCAGCCCCAGCATTTT.

The gene calls are TRBV5-6 and TRBJ1-5, with a possible D match to TRBD1 (5 bases). V was pared by 7 bases and J by 0 bases, with 8 bases between. The length of the CDR3 is 13 residues. CDR1 is SGHDT, CDR2 YYEEEE, per germline. The CDR3 DNA reads TGTGCCAGCTCAAGGGGTAGCAATCAGCCCCAGCATTTT. Translated, it gives CASSRGSNQPQHF. Looking up the rest from reference TRBV5-6 and TRBJ1-5 gives the full variable domain: DAGVTQSPTHLIKTRGQQVTLRCSPKSGHDTVSWYQQALGQGPQFIFQYYEEEERQRGNFPDRFSGHQFPNYSSELNVNALLLGDSALYLCASSRGSNQPQHFGDGTRLSIL.

J is TRBJ1-5 and V is TRBV5-1, with D unresolved. Germline CDR1 reads SGHRS; CDR2 reads YFSETQ. Deletions cut 5 bases from V and 4 bases from J, with 10 bases between. This CDR3 comprises 13 residues. Here the CDR3 reads CASRITDNQPQHF. The DNA for the CDR3 is TGCGCCAGCAGGATAACAGATAATCAGCCCCAGCATTTT.

The chain employs TRBV11-2 and TRBJ2-7; possibly TRBD1 for D (6 bases). Germline V gene lookup returns CDR1 SGHAT and CDR2 FQNNGV. Trimming removed 1 base from V and 1 base from J, with 8 bases in between. There are 14 residues in the CDR3. Here the CDR3 reads CASSLATGSYEQYF. Written as DNA, the CDR3 is TGTGCCAGCAGCTTAGCGACAGGATCCTACGAGCAGTACTTC.

About this clone itself: The same CDR3 is also encoded by other DNA sequences in this sample. V and J are TRBV2 and TRBJ2-7, with 10 bases lining up with TRBD2. This CDR3 contains 15 residues. Unmatched junction bases numbered 5, after V lost 6 bases and J lost 0 bases. CDR1 SNHLY and CDR2 FYNNEI come from the germline V gene. CDR3 sequence (DNA): TGTGCCAGCAGGGTAGCGGGGGGCAGCTCCTACGAGCAGTACTTC. Protein product: CASRVAGGSSYEQYF.